The T cell receptor beta chain described here comes from a study of shared clonotypes between healthy human individuals. As concerns this clone: Other nucleotide sequences from this sample produce the same CDR3.

Trimming left V 2 bases short and J 2 bases short, with 7 bases between. Germline V gives CDR1 MNHEY, CDR2 SMNVEV (reference sequence). The CDR3 contains 13 residues. Profiled with immunoSEQ multiplex PCR; TCRdb holds only in-frame clones, not every one. The table lists roughly 570,000 clones, 95% to 98% of them singletons. In the naive CD8 group, cells lacked CD45RO and were positively selected for CCR7, so terminally differentiated effector memory CD45RA+ cells were left out. Sample: naive CD8+ T cells sorted from blood. The receptor was derived from a man in his thirties or forties in good health. V usage is TRBV27 and J usage is TRBJ2-7; TRBD1 or TRBD2 may be the D gene (5 bases each). CDR3: CASSLLGAYEQYF. The CDR3 coding sequence is TGTGCCAGCAGTTTACTGGGGGCCTACGAGCAGTACTTC.